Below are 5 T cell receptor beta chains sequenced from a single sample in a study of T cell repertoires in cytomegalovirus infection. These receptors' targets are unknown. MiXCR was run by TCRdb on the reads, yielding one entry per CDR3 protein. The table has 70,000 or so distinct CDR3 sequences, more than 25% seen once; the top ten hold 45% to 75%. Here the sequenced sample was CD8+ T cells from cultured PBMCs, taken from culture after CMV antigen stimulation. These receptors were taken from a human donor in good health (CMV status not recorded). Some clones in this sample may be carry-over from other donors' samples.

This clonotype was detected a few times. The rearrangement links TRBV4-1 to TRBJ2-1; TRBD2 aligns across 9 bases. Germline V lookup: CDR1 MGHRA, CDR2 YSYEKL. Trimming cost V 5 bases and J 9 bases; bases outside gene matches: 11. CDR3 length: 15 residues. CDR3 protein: CASSVQREERGEQFF. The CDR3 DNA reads TGCGCCAGCAGCGTGCAGCGGGAGGAGCGAGGTGAGCAGTTCTTC.

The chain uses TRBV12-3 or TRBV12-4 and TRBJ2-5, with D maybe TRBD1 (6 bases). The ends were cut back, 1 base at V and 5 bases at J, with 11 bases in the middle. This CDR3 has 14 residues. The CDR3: CASSLGQGTETQYF. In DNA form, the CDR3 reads TGTGCCAGCAGTTTAGGTCAGGGGACGGAGACCCAGTACTTC.

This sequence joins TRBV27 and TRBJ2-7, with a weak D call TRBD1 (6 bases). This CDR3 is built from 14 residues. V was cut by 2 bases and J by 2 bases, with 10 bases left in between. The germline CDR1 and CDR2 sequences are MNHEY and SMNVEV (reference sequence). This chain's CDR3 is CASSLMGATYEQYF. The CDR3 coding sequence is TGTGCCAGCAGTTTAATGGGGGCAACCTACGAGCAGTACTTC.

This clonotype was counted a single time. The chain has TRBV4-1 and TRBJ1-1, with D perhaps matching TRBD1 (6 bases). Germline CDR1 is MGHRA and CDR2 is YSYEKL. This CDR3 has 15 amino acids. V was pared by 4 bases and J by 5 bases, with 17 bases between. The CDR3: CASSREGYTGTEAFF. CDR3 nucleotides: TGCGCCAGCAGCCGAGAGGGTTATACAGGGACTGAAGCTTTCTTT.

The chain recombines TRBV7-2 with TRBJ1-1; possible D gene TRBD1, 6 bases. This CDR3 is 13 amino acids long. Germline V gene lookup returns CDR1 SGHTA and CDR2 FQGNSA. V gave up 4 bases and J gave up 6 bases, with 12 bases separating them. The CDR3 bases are TGTGCCAGCAGCTGGGCCGGGACATCTGAAGCTTTCTTT. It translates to CASSWAGTSEAFF. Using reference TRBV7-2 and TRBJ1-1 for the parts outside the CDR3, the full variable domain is GAGVSQSPSNKVTEKGKDVELRCDPISGHTALYWYRQSLGQGLEFLIYFQGNSAPDKSGLPSDRFSAERTGGSVSTLTIQRTQQEDSAVYLCASSWAGTSEAFFGQGTRLTVV.